This T cell receptor (beta chain) is drawn from a study of shared clonotypes between healthy human individuals. CD8 cells classed as naive were CD45RO-negative and positively selected for CCR7, excluding terminally differentiated effector memory CD45RA+ cells. Original methodology: Junction-only sequences without quality scores were provided by ImmunoSEQ, so filtering was different. Using immunoSEQ multiplex PCR, the repertoire was profiled, and TCRdb retains in-frame clones only, with some absent. The DNA was the basis for D and trimming; V, J and clone size are from that table. The sample records 2 million or so clones, 85% to 95% being singletons. Study results and limitations: Compared with clonotypes that all four donors shared, non-shared clonotypes had lower generation probabilities. Rarefaction showed that sequencing of sorted subsets was incomplete (despite large depth). Clonotype sharing among the donors was expected to vary with sequencing depth.

Trimming left V 2 bases short and J 7 bases short, with 9 bases between. The CDR3 length is 13 residues. CDR1 is MNHEY, CDR2 SMNVEV, per germline (reference sequence). With respect to this clone: Its specificity is not known.

The V and J genes are TRBV27 and TRBJ1-5; D perhaps matches TRBD1 (5 bases). This clonotype originated in a man between 18 and 35 years old in good health. The sample was naive CD8+ T cells sorted from blood. CDR3: CASSLGGKQPQHF. CDR3 in DNA: TGTGCCAGCAGTTTAGGGGGGAAACAGCCCCAGCATTTT.